A selection of T cell receptor beta chains follows, all from one sample in a study of T cell responses to AZD1222 COVID-19 vaccine. The repertoire was sequenced with immunoSEQ multiplex PCR; TCRdb's copy has only in-frame clones and lacks some. The sample lists approximately 170,000 clones; more than 85% were seen once. Sequences were derived from peripheral blood, sampled on day 0 of AZD1222 vaccination. The origin of the receptors is an adult in good health. Each CDR3 is given with its conserved first and last residue. A D gene is named only where the DNA matches it firmly. Clone size is not always given. Where it is, it says once, few, many or a class for expanded clones.

.,14,TRBJ2-4,.,TRBV5-6,CASSLAEGEDIQYF,TGTGCCAGCAGCTTGGCCGAGGGGGAGGACATTCAGTACTTC
.,14,TRBJ2-1,.,TRBV6-5,CASSLAPNQDEQFF,TGTGCCAGCAGTCTAGCTCCTAATCAGGATGAGCAGTTCTTC
.,11,TRBJ1-1,.,TRBV2,CASRWYTEAFF,TGTGCCAGCAGATGGTACACTGAAGCTTTCTTT
.,15,TRBJ1-2,.,TRBV7-9,CASSSPQAGNYGYTF,TGTGCCAGCAGCTCACCACAGGCAGGGAACTATGGCTACACCTTC
.,15,TRBJ2-2,.,TRBV2,CASSSLTGSTGELFF,TGTGCCAGCAGTTCATTGACAGGCAGCACCGGGGAGCTGTTTTTT
.,15,TRBJ1-6,.,TRBV6-5,CASSDGSSYNSPLHF,TGTGCCAGCAGCGACGGGAGCTCCTATAATTCACCCCTCCACTTT
.,14,TRBJ1-1,.,TRBV27,CASSSSRGGAEAFF,TGTGCCAGCAGTTCCTCCCGCGGAGGGGCTGAAGCTTTCTTT
TRBD1,16,TRBJ1-5,.,TRBV10-3,CAISEWDRTSNQPQHF,TGTGCCATCAGTGAATGGGACAGGACTAGCAATCAGCCCCAGCATTTT
TRBD2,13,TRBJ2-3,.,TRBV6-5,CAVMAGGTDTQYF,TGTGCCGTCATGGCGGGAGGCACAGATACGCAGTATTTT
.,13,TRBJ2-1,once,TRBV11-3,CASSSPPYNEQFF,TGTGCCAGCAGCTCCCCTCCGTACAATGAGCAGTTCTTC